The present T cell receptor (beta chain) was sequenced within a study of siplizumab effects on memory and regulatory T cells. Points from the study as a whole: The naive T cell population seemed more diverse than memory cells and seemed a major contributor to the alloresponse. Among sequences traceable to unstimulated CD4+ memory cells, alloreactive ones were significantly reduced by siplizumab.

With respect to this clone: Its specificity is not known.

Unstimulated naive, memory, effector memory and TEMRA subsets from a few donor pairs were sequenced. The CDR3 has 15 residues. With 3 bases removed from V and 4 bases from J, the gap between germline ends came to 16 bases. Germline V gene lookup returns CDR1 MGHDK and CDR2 SYGVNS. Produced via immunoSEQ multiplex PCR; TCRdb's table is partial and in-frame only. This sample carries about 91,000 clones, approximately 96% of them seen once, and the ten largest clones take less than 0.035%. Material for sequencing was naive CD4+ T cells sorted from blood. The chain employs TRBV25-1 and TRBJ2-7, with D uncertain. The TCR was taken from a human donor in good health. DNA of the CDR3: TGTGCCAGCAGTGACTCGACTCGGATGGGATACGAGCAGTACTTC. Translating gives CASSDSTRMGYEQYF.